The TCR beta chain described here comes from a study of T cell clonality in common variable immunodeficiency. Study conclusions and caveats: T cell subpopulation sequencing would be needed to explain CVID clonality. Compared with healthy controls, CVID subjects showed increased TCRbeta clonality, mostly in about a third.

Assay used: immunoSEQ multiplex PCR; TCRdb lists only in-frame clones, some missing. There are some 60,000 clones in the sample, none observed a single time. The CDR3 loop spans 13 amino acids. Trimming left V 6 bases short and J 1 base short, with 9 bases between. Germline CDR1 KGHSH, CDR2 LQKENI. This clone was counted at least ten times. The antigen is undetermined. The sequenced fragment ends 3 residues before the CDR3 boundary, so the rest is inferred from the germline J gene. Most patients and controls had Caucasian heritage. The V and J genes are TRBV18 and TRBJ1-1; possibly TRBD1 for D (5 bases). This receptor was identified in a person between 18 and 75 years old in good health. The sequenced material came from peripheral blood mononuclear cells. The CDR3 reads CASSVTENTEAFF. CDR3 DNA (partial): TGTGCCAGCTCGGTGACAGAGAACACTGAA.